The T cell receptor (beta chain) under discussion was sequenced for a study of T cell changes during pregnancy in multiple sclerosis. This clone was seen a single time. The data were produced by immunoSEQ multiplex PCR, yet TCRdb's version contains in-frame clones alone and is incomplete. The sample holds roughly 76,000 clones; around 90% are singletons and the top ten take around 0.5%. The TCR originated in a female donor with multiple sclerosis, enrolled in a pregnancy study. The sample here was CD4+ T cells from peripheral blood mononuclear cells, taken in the second trimester of pregnancy.

DNA for the CDR3: TGTGCCAGCAGCCCGGGGGGTGGGGCAGGCCAAGAGACCCAGTACTTC. Its translation: CASSPGGGAGQETQYF. The chain links TRBV5-4 to TRBJ2-5, with 7 bases matching TRBD2. Germline-derived CDR1 and CDR2 are SGHNT and YYREEE (reference sequence). With V trimmed by 4 bases and J by 1 base, 10 bases remained unmatched. This CDR3 has 16 amino acids.